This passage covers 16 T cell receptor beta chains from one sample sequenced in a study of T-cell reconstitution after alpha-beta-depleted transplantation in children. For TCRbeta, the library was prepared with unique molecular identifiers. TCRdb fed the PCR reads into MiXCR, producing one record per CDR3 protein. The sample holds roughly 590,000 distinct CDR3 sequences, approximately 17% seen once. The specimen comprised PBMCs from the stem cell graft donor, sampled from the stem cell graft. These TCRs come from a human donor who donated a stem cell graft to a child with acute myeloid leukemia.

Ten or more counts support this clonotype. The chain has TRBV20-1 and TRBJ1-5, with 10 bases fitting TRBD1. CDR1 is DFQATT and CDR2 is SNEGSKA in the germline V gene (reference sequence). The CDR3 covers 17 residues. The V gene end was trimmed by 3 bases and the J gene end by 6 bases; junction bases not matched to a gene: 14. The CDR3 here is CSARVPASGQGSQPQHF. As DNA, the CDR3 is TGCAGTGCTAGGGTCCCGGCTTCGGGACAGGGGAGTCAGCCCCAGCATTTT.

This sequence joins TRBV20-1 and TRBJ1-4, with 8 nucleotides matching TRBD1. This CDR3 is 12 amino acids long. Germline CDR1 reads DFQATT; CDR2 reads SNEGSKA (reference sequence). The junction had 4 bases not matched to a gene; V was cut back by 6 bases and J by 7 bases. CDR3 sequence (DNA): TGCAGTGCCAGGGGGCGCCTTGAAAAACTGTTTTTT. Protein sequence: CSARGRLEKLFF.

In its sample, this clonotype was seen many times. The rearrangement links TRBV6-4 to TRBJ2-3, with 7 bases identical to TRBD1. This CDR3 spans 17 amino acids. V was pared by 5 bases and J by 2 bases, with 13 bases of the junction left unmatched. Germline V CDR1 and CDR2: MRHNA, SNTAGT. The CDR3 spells CASSLTGSLIDTDTQYF. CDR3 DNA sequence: TGTGCCAGCAGTTTGACAGGGTCCTTGATCGACACAGATACGCAGTATTTT.

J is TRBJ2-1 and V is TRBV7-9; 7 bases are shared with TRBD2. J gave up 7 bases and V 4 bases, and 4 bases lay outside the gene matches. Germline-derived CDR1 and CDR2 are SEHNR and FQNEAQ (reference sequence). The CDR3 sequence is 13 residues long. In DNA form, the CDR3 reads TGTGCCAGCAGCTCCCAGGGAGGGAATGAGCAGTTCTTC. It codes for CASSSQGGNEQFF.

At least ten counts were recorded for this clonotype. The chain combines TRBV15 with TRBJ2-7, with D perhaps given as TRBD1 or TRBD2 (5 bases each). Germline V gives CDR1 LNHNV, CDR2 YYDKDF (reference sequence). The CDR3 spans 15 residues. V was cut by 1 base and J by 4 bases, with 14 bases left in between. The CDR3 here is CATSRAGPSPYEQYF. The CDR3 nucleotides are TGTGCCACCAGCAGAGCGGGACCAAGCCCGTACGAGCAGTACTTC. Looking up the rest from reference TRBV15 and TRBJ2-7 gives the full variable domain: DAMVIQNPRYQVTQFGKPVTLSCSQTLNHNVMYWYQQKSSQAPKLLFHYYDKDFNNEADTPDNFQSRRPNTSFCFLDIRSPGLGDTAMYLCATSRAGPSPYEQYFGPGTRLTVT.

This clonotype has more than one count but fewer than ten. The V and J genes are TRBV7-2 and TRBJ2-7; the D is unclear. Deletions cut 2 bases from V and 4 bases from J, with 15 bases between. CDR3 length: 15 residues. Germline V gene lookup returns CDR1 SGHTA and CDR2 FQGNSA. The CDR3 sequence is CASSLSPLMGYEQYV. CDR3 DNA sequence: TGTGCCAGCAGCTTATCCCCACTCATGGGGTACGAGCAGTACGTC.

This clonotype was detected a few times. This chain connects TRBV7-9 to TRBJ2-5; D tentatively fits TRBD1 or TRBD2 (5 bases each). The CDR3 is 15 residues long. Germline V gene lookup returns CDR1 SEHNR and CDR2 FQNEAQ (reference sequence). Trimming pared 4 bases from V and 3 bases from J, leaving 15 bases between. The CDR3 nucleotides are TGTGCCAGCAGCTCACGGCTGGGGGTGGAAGAGACCCAGTACTTC. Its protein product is CASSSRLGVEETQYF.

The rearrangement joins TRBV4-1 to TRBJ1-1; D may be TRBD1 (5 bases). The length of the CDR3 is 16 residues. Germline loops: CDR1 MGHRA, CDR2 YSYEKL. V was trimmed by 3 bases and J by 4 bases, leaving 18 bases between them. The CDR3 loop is CASSHPSLGVGTEAFF. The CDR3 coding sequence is TGCGCCAGCAGCCACCCATCCTTGGGGGTGGGCACTGAAGCTTTCTTT.

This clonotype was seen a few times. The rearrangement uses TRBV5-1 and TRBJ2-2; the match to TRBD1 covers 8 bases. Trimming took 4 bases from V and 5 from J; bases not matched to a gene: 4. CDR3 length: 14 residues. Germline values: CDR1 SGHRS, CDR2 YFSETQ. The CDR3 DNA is TGCGCCAGCAGCATGACAGGGGTGACCGGGGAGCTGTTTTTT. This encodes CASSMTGVTGELFF.

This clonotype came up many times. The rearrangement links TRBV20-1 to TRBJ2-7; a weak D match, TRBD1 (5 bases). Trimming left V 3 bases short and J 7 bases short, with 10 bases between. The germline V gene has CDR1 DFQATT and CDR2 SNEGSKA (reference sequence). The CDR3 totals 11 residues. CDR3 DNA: TGCAGTGCTAGCTTGACAGAAGAGCAGTACTTC. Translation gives CSASLTEEQYF.

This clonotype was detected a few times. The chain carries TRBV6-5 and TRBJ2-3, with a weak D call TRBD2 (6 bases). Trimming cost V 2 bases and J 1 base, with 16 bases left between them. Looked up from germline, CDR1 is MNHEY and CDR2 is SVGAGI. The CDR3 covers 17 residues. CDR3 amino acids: CASSYATLGGGTDTQYF. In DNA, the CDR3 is TGTGCCAGCAGTTACGCAACATTGGGGGGAGGCACAGATACGCAGTATTTT.

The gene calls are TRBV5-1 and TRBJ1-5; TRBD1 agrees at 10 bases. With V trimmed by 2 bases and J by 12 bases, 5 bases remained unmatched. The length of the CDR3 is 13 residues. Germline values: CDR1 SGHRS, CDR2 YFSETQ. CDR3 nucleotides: TGCGCCAGCAGCTTAGGGACAGGGGATCTCCAGCATTTT. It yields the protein CASSLGTGDLQHF.

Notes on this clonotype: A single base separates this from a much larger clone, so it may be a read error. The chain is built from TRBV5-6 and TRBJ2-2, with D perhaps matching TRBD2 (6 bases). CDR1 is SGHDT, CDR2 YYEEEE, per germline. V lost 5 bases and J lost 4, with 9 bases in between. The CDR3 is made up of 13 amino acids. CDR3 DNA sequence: TGTGCCAGCAGTCGGACTACCACCGGGGAGCTGTTTTTT. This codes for CASSRTTTGELFF.

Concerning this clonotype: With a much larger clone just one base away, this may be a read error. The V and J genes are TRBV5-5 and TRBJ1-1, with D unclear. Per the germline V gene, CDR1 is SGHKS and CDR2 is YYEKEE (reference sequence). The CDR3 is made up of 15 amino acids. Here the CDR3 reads CASSLFLTVNTDAFF. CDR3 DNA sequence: TGTGCCAGCAGCTTGTTCCTGACGGTGAACACTGACGCTTTCTTT. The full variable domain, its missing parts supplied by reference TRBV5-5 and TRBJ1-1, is DAGVTQSPTHLIKTRGQQVTLRCSPISGHKSVSWYQQVLGQGPQFIFQYYEKEERGRGNFPDRFSARQFPNYSSELNVNALLLGDSALYLCASSLFLTVNTDAFFGQGTRLTVV.

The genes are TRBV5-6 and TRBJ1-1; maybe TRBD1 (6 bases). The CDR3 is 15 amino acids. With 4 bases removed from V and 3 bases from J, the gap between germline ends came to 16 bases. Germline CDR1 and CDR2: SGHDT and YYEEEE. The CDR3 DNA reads TGTGCCAGCAGCCCCCGAGGGGGAGCTCACACTGAAGCTTTCTTT. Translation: CASSPRGGAHTEAFF.

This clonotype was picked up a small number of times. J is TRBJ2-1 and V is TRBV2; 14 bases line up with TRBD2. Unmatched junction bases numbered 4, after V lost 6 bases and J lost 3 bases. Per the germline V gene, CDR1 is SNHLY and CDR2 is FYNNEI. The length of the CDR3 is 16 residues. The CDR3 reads CASRTSGGGYYNEQFF. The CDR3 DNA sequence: TGTGCCAGCAGGACTAGCGGGGGGGGGTACTACAATGAGCAGTTCTTC. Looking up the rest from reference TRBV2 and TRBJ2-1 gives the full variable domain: EPEVTQTPSHQVTQMGQEVILRCVPISNHLYFYWYRQILGQKVEFLVSFYNNEISEKSEIFDDQFSVERPDGSNFTLKIRSTKLEDSAMYFCASRTSGGGYYNEQFFGPGTRLTVL.